This T cell receptor beta chain stems from a study of T-cell reconstitution after alpha-beta-depleted transplantation in children (dated by TCRdb to 2016 to 2017). Broadly, across the study: Using TCR repertoire profiling, the study quantitatively followed how T-cell immune reconstitution unfolded in children after TCRalphabeta/CD19-depleted allogeneic hematopoietic cell transplantation. Beyond this particular receptor, the publication reports: In some patients, the high TCRbeta diversity seen at day 60 was put down to recipient T cells and intrathymic progenitors that had survived conditioning. Apparently early alphabetaT-cell count recovery about two months after transplant reportedly relied on only several hundred rapidly expanded clones derived from non-depleted graft cells. Over the following months the frequencies of hyperexpanded clones went down, and after one year T-cell counts and TCRbeta diversity were mostly credited to newly produced T cells.

This clonotype was recorded at least ten times. The target of this receptor is not known. An end of the junction does not agree with germline; a read error may underlie this. The library was built by means of PCR. Sequencing relied on an Illumina HiSeq 2500. Molecular barcoding was employed in the preparation of TCR libraries, with unique molecular identifiers being used to normalize TCRbeta repertoire quantification. In-frame beta chains were kept once TCRdb had trimmed the public reads at Q25 with fastp and called clones with MiXCR. Each CDR3 protein gets just one entry, which takes the most common genes and DNA from the rows behind it. This sample has 200,000 to 250,000 distinct CDR3 sequences in its table, and approximately 8.4% of those were observed once. About a third of the sample belongs to the ten largest clones. CDR1 and CDR2, looked up from the germline V gene, are SGHRS and YFSETQ. The CDR3 holds 12 amino acids from the cysteine to the phenylalanine. Kept here is only the CDR3 DNA, which spans 36 bases and is read in frame from base 1.

The treatment or condition label here, explained by the study, means: allogeneic hematopoietic cell transplantation with graft depleted of TCRalphabeta T cells and CD19 B cells. The children who served as transplant recipients had been given grafts of TCRalphabeta/CD19-depleted allogeneic hematopoietic cells. Sequencing was performed on PBMCs, mostly from graft donor cells, taken 360 days after TCRalphabeta/CD19-depleted stem cell transplant. The sequence links TRBV5-1 to TRBJ2-3, with the D gene call left open. This TCR was recovered from a male patient aged 2 to 9 who had a stem cell transplant for acute myeloid leukemia, so the T cells may come from the graft donor. The DNA reads as follows: TGTGCCAGCAGCTTAGAAACAGATACGCAGTATTTT. This translates into CASSLETDTQYF. The reference TRBV5-1 and TRBJ2-3 proteins fill in what lies around the CDR3, so the full variable domain reads KAGVTQTPRYLIKTRGQQVTLSCSPISGHRSVSWYQQTPGQGLQFLFEYFSETQRNKGNFPGRFSGRQFSNSRSEMNVSTLELGDSALYLCASSLETDTQYFGPGTRLTVL.